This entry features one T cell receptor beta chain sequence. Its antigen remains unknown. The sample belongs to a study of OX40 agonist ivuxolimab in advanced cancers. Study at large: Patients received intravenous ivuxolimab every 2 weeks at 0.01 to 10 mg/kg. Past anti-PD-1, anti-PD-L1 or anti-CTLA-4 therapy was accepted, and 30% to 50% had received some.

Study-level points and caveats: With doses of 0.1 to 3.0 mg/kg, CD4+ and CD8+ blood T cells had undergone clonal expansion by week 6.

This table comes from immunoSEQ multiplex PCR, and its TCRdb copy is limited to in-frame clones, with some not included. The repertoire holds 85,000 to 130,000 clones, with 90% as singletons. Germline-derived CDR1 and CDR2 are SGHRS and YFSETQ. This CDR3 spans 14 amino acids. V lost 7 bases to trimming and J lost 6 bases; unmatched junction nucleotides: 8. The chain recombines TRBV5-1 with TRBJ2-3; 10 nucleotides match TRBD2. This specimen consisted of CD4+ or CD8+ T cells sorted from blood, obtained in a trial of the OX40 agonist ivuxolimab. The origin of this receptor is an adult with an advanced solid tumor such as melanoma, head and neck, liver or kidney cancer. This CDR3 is CASYLAGGSDTQYF. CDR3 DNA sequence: TGCGCCAGCTATTTAGCGGGAGGTTCTGATACGCAGTATTTT. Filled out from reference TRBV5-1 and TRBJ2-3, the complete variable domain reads KAGVTQTPRYLIKTRGQQVTLSCSPISGHRSVSWYQQTPGQGLQFLFEYFSETQRNKGNFPGRFSGRQFSNSRSEMNVSTLELGDSALYLCASYLAGGSDTQYFGPGTRLTVL.